The source of this TCR beta chain is a study of patients and donors after allogeneic stem cell transplantation. Germline V gives CDR1 MNHNS, CDR2 SASEGT. Deletions cut 6 bases from V and 2 bases from J, with 10 bases between. CDR3 length equals 14 residues. TCRdb fed the RT-PCR reads into MiXCR, producing one record per CDR3 protein. The data contain approximately 210,000 distinct CDR3 sequences, around two fifths of them singletons. J is TRBJ1-4 and V is TRBV6-1, with D possibly being TRBD1 (5 bases). The sequence was collected from a human donor who was either an allogeneic HSCT recipient or a stem cell or donor lymphocyte infusion donor (not recorded which). It is not recorded whose cells these are; they may come from a transplant donor. Sequencing used blood, either unsorted or a sorted T cell fraction (not recorded which). The CDR3 spells CASRDGGTNEKLFF. The CDR3 DNA is TGTGCCAGCAGAGACGGGGGGACTAATGAAAAACTGTTTTTT.